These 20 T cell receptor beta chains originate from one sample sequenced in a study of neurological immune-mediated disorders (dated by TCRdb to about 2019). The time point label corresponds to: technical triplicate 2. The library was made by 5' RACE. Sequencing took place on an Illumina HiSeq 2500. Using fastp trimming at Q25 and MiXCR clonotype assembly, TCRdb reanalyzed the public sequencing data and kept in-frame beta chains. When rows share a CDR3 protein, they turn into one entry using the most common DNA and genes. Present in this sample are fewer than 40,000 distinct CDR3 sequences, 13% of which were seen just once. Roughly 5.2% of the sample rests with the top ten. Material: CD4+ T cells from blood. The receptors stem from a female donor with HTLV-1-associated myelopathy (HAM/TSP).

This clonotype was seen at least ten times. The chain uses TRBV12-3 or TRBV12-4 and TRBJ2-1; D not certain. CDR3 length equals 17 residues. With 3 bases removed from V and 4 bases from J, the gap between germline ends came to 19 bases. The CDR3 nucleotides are TGTGCCAGCAGTTTGTTCCAAAGCCCGAACCTATACAATGAGCAGTTCTTC. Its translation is CASSLFQSPNLYNEQFF.

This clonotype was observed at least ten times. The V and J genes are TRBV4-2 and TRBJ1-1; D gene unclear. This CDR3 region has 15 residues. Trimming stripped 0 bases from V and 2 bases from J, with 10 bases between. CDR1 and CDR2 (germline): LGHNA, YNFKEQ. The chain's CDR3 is CASSQDPVDNTEAFF. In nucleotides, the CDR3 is TGTGCCAGCAGCCAAGACCCGGTGGATAACACTGAAGCTTTCTTT.

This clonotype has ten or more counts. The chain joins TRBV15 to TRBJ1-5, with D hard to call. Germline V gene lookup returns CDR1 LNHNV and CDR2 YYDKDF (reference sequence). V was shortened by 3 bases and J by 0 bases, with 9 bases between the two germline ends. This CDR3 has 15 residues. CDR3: CATSRDYRSNQPQHF. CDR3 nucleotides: TGTGCCACCAGCAGGGATTACCGTAGCAATCAGCCCCAGCATTTT.

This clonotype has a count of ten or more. The CDR3 region is CASSQADRGSEAFF. The CDR3 nucleotides are TGTGCCAGCAGCCAAGCGGACAGGGGGTCCGAAGCTTTCTTT. This sequence joins TRBV3-1 and TRBJ1-1, with 10 nucleotides matching TRBD1. The CDR3 totals 14 residues. V trimming: 1 base; J trimming: 8 bases; junction bases outside the gene matches: 4. Germline CDR1 reads LGHDT; CDR2 reads YNNKEL (reference sequence). The whole variable domain, filled in from reference TRBV3-1 and TRBJ1-1, reads DTAVSQTPKYLVTQMGNDKSIKCEQNLGHDTMYWYKQDSKKFLKIMFSYNNKELIINETVPNRFSPKSPDKAHLNLHINSLELGDSAVYFCASSQADRGSEAFFGQGTRLTVV.

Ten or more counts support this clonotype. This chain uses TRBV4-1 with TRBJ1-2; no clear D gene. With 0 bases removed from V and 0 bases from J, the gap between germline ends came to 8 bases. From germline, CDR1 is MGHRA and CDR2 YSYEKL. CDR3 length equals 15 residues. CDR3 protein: CASSQDPVTNYGYTF. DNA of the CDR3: TGCGCCAGCAGCCAAGATCCGGTCACTAACTATGGCTACACCTTC.

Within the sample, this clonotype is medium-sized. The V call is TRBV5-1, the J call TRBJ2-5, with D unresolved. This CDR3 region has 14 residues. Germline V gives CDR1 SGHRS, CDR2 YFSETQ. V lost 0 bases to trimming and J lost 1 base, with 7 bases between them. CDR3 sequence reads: CASSLVASQETQYF. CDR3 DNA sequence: TGCGCCAGCAGCTTGGTTGCCAGCCAAGAGACCCAGTACTTC.

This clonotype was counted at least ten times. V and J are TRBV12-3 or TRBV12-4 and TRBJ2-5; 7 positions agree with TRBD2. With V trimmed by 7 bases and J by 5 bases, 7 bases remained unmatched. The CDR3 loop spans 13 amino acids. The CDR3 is CASNWDGGETQYF. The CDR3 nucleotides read TGTGCCAGCAACTGGGACGGGGGGGAGACCCAGTACTTC.

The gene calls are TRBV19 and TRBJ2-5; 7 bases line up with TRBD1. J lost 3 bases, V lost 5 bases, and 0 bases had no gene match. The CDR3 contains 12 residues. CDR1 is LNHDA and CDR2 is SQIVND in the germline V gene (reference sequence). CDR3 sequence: CASSGTEETQYF. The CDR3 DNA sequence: TGTGCCAGTAGTGGGACAGAAGAGACCCAGTACTTC.

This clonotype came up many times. CDR3 bases: TGCAGTGCTAGAGATAGGGGCTACAGCAATGAGCAGTTCTTC. This sequence encodes CSARDRGYSNEQFF. This chain uses TRBV20-1 with TRBJ2-1, with D perhaps TRBD1 (5 bases). This CDR3 region has 14 residues. In germline, CDR1 is DFQATT, CDR2 SNEGSKA (reference sequence). V lost 0 bases and J 6 bases, leaving 12 bases between the germline ends.

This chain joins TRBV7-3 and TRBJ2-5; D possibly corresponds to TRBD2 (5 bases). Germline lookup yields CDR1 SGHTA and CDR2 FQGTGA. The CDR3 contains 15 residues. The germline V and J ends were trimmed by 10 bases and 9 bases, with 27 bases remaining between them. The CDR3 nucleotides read TGTGCCATCAGTTATATTCGGACGGGGTCGGCAGCCCAGTACTTC. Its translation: CAISYIRTGSAAQYF.

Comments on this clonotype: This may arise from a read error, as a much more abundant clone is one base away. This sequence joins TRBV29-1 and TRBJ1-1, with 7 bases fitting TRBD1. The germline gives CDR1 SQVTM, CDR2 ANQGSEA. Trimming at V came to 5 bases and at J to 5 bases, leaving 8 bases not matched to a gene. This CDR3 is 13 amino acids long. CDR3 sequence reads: CSVIESGGTEAFF. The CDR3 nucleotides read TGCAGCGTTATAGAATCAGGGGGAACTGAAGCTTTCTTT.

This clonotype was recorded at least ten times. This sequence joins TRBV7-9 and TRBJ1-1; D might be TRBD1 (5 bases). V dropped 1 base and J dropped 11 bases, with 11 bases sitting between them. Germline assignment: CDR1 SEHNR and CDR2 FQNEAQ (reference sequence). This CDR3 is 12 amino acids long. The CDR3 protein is CASSLGGWGAFF. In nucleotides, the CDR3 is TGTGCCAGCAGCTTAGGAGGCTGGGGCGCTTTCTTT.

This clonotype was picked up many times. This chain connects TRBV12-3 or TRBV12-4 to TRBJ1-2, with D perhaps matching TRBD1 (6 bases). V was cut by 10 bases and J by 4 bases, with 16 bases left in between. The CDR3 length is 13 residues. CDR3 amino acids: CATRTGNSYGYTF. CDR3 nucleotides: TGTGCCACGCGAACAGGGAACAGCTATGGCTACACCTTC.

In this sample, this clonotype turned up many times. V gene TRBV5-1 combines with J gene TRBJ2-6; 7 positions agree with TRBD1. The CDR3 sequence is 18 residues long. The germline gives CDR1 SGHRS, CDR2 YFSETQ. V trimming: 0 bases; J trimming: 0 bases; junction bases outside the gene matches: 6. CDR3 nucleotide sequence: TGCGCCAGCAGCTTGGAGGGGACAGCGATCTCTGGGGCCAACGTCCTGACTTTC. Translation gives CASSLEGTAISGANVLTF.

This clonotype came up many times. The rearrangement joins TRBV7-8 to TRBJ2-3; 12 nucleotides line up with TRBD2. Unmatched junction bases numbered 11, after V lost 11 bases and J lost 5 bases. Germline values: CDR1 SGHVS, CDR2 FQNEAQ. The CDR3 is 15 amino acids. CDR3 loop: CAAAASGGAGDTQYF. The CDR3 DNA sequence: TGTGCCGCCGCGGCTAGCGGGGGGGCTGGAGATACGCAGTATTTT. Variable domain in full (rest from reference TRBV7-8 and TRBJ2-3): GAGVSQSPRYKVAKRGQDVALRCDPISGHVSLFWYQQALGQGPEFLTYFQNEAQLDKSGLPSDRFFAERPEGSVSTLKIQRTQQEDSAVYLCAAAASGGAGDTQYFGPGTRLTVL.

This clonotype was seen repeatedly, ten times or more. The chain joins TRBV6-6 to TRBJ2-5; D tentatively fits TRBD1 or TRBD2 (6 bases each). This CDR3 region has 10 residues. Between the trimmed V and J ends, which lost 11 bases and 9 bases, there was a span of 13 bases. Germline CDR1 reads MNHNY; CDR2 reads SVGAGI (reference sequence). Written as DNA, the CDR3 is TGTGCCGGGGGGCGAGGGTCCCAGTACTTC. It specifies CAGGRGSQYF.

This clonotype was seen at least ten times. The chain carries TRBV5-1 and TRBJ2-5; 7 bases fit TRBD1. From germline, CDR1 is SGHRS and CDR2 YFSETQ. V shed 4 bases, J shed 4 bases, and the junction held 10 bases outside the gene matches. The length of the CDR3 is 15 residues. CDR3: CASSNEGALGETQYF. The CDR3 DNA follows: TGCGCCAGCAGCAATGAGGGGGCTTTGGGAGAGACCCAGTACTTC. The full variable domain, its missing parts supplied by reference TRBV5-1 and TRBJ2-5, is KAGVTQTPRYLIKTRGQQVTLSCSPISGHRSVSWYQQTPGQGLQFLFEYFSETQRNKGNFPGRFSGRQFSNSRSEMNVSTLELGDSALYLCASSNEGALGETQYFGPGTRLLVL.

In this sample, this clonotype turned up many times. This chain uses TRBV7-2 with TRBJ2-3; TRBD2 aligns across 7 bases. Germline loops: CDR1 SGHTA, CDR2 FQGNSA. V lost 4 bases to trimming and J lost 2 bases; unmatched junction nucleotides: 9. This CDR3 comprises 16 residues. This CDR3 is CASSWGGSRDTDTQYF. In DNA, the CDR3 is TGTGCCAGCAGCTGGGGGGGGTCAAGAGACACAGATACGCAGTATTTT.

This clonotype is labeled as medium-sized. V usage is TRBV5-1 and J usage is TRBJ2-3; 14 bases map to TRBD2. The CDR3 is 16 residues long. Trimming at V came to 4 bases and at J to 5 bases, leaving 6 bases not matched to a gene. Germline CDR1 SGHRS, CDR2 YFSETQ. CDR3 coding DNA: TGCGCCAGCAGCCCGGGACTAGCGGGAGTTGGAGATACGCAGTATTTT. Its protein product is CASSPGLAGVGDTQYF.

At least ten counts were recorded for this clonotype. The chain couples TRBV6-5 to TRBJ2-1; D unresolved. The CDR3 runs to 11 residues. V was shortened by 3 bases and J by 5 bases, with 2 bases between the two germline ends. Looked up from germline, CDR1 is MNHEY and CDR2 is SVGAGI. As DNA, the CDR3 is TGTGCCAGCAGTTATGACAATGAGCAGTTCTTC. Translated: CASSYDNEQFF.